This record looks at one T cell receptor beta chain sequence and its context. These data belong to a study of blood T cells in healthy people across ages. The J segment lost 2 bases and the V segment lost 3 bases, leaving 8 bases of the junction unmatched. Germline CDR1 is SGHRS and CDR2 is YFSETQ. This CDR3 region has 17 residues. With a J-beta primer mix and a sample-barcoded 5' primer, a second PCR ran about 7 to 12 cycles. Each CDR3 protein gets one entry after TCRdb re-called the 5' RACE reads with MiXCR. The sample lists some 1.5 million distinct CDR3 sequences, 28% occurring once. Total RNA, at least 5 micrograms per sample, was extracted from PBMCs.

This receptor was taken from a woman aged 30 to 39 in good health. The chain links TRBV5-1 to TRBJ2-1, with 10 bases matching TRBD2. The specimen was blood. The CDR3, as DNA: TGCGCCAGCAGCTCTACCGTACTAGCGGGAACCTACAATGAGCAGTTCTTC. This sequence encodes CASSSTVLAGTYNEQFF.